This TCR beta chain was identified in a study of blood T cells in healthy people across ages. Overall study: Template switching captured about one barcoded beta molecule per two T cells. Study results and limitations: It was the long-lived donors that had more naive CD4+ cells and higher diversity than aged donors. For the donors, CMV status was unknown and possibly confounded expanded clonotype changes.

As regards this clonotype: No antigen is known for it.

Primed by a sample-barcoded 5' primer and a J-beta primer mix, a second PCR proceeded for about 7 to 11 cycles. TCRdb redid the calling of the 5' RACE reads with MiXCR, one entry per CDR3 protein. The table records about 1,600,000 distinct CDR3 sequences, 42% of them present only once. Germline CDR1 and CDR2: SGHTA and FQGNSA. Trimming removed 1 base at V and 2 bases at J, with 10 bases between. This CDR3 is built from 15 residues. Specimen: blood. The rearrangement joins TRBV7-2 to TRBJ2-3; D is undetermined. The clonotype originates from a woman younger than 30 in good health. Here the CDR3 DNA reads TGTGCCAGCAGCTTAGAACCGGGCCCCACAGATACGCAGTATTTT. The encoded protein is CASSLEPGPTDTQYF.